This is a list of T cell receptor beta chains from one sample in a study of blood T cell repertoires in COVID-19. Profiling relied on immunoSEQ multiplex PCR, and the TCRdb table lists in-frame clones only, not all of them. There are about 15,000 clones in the sample; roughly 89% occur only once, and under 2.5% lies in the top ten. Sequencing was carried out using peripheral blood. The receptor source for this set is a woman between 70 and 85 years old in a cohort sampled during active or convalescent COVID-19. Both conserved end residues are part of each CDR3.

v_gene,CDR3aa
TRBV7-9,CASSFLGRETQYF
TRBV4-1,CASSQVLQKNEKLFF
TRBV7-7,CASSPDRVSTGELFF
TRBV6-5,CASSTGGTGYGYTF
TRBV2,CASRETSGGAIKDTQYF
TRBV28,CASLLRSGANVLTF
TRBV3-1/TRBV3-2,CASSPRQAYEQYF
TRBV10-3,CAISESVVNTEAFF
TRBV10-1,CASSEGIRGQYF
TRBV5-1,CASSLAGQGSEKLFF
TRBV5-1,CASSLTGAGNTEAFF
TRBV6-5,CASSRGQGAGGYTF
TRBV27,CASSPQYRTNTGELFF
TRBV5-4,CASSDLGGPEAFF
TRBV28,CASSFRGSGNTIYF
TRBV7-6,CASSLRPTTEANTEAFF
TRBV9,CASSDRSGGGNTIYF
TRBV29-1,CSVFRGRIYGYTF
TRBV7-3,CASSLPNAETQYF
TRBV7-6,CASSLEGQGGTGELFF
TRBV30,CAWRGQANYEQYF
TRBV11-2,CASSPGGAKNIQYF
TRBV2,CASSEGQGTGELFF
TRBV4-3,CASSQDRGISYEQYF
TRBV4-3,CASSQEWGVHYGYTF
TRBV10-3,CAIKVEPYNSPLHF
TRBV6-5,CASSYEAARIQETQYF
TRBV4-2,CASSQDLLAGEQYF